Reported below is one TCR beta chain. Antigen specificity is unknown. It was from whole blood, with no T cell sorting, that total RNA was isolated. The source of the sample is a study of monozygotic twins with inflammatory bowel disease. Study-level findings and limits: No single strong signal or clonotype associated with IBD was supported.

Germline lookup yields CDR1 KGHSH and CDR2 LQKENI. CDR3 length: 16 amino acids. Each of the TCR libraries took 3500 ng of total RNA. TCRdb re-called the 5' RACE reads and gives one entry per CDR3 protein, without DNA. This listing includes about 99,000 distinct CDR3 sequences. The sequenced material came from blood. The receptor comes from a human donor with ulcerative colitis or Crohn's disease, or a healthy co-twin of an affected twin (not recorded which). V gene TRBV18 combines with J gene TRBJ2-2; TCRdb calls TRBD2, which cannot be checked without DNA. The CDR3 loop is CASSPVRGRPTGELFF. Based on the CDR3 plus reference TRBV18 and TRBJ2-2, the full variable domain is NAGVMQNPRHLVRRRGQEARLRCSPMKGHSHVYWYRQLPEEGLKFMVYLQKENIIDESGMPKERFSAEFPKEGPSILRIQQVVRGDSAAYFCASSPVRGRPTGELFFGEGSRLTVL.